The next 8 T cell receptor beta chains were all read from a single sample in a study of blood T cell repertoires in COVID-19. TCRdb keeps only in-frame clones here, not all; method: immunoSEQ multiplex PCR. In the table there are 150,000 to 200,000 clones, about 85% of which are singletons. The sequenced sample was PBMCs or T cells enriched from blood (not recorded which). These receptors all stem from a woman younger than 45 who had recovered from COVID-19.

There are a few counts of this clone. V is TRBV29-1 and J is TRBJ1-1; a possible D gene is TRBD1 (6 bases). This CDR3 is 11 amino acids long. V was cut by 4 bases and J by 11 bases, with 14 bases left in between. Germline CDR1 SQVTM, CDR2 ANQGSEA. The CDR3 DNA is TGCAGCGTTGTGGGGGCGACCGGGGCTTTCTTT. Translating it yields CSVVGATGAFF. The full variable domain, in which reference TRBV29-1 and TRBJ1-1 provide the parts outside the CDR3, is SAVISQKPSRDICQRGTSLTIQCQVDSQVTMMFWYRQQPGQSLTLIATANQGSEATYESGFVIDKFPISRPNLTFSTLTVSNMSPEDSSIYLCSVVGATGAFFGQGTRLTVV.

The chain uses TRBV24-1 and TRBJ2-2; TRBD1 matches 9 bases. V dropped 4 bases and J dropped 3; count of bases not matched to a gene: 5. Germline CDR1 and CDR2: KGHDR and SFDVKD. This CDR3 region has 16 residues. CDR3 loop: CATSDADRGDTGELFF. The CDR3 DNA reads TGTGCCACCAGTGACGCGGACAGGGGTGACACCGGGGAGCTGTTTTTT.

The chain is built from TRBV11-3 and TRBJ1-2; 9 bases are shared with TRBD1. Per the germline V gene, CDR1 is SGHNT and CDR2 is YENEEA. CDR3 length: 13 residues. Trimming cost V 4 bases and J 7 bases; bases outside gene matches: 4. For the CDR3, the DNA is TGTGCCAGCAGCTATGACAGGGGGGTTGGCTACACCTTC. The encoded protein is CASSYDRGVGYTF.

The CDR3 spells CASSPYLSGSSYNEQFF. In nucleotides, the CDR3 is TGTGCCAGTAGCCCCTACTTGAGCGGGAGCTCCTACAATGAGCAGTTCTTC. The V call is TRBV19, the J call TRBJ2-1, with 8 positions matching TRBD2. Losses at the gene ends were 6 bases for V and 0 bases for J; bases not matched to a gene: 10. Germline V gives CDR1 LNHDA, CDR2 SQIVND (reference sequence). The CDR3 consists of 17 residues. Looking up the rest from reference TRBV19 and TRBJ2-1 gives the full variable domain: DGGITQSPKYLFRKEGQNVTLSCEQNLNHDAMYWYRQDPGQGLRLIYYSQIVNDFQKGDIAEGYSVSREKKESFPLTVTSAQKNPTAFYLCASSPYLSGSSYNEQFFGPGTRLTVL.

V usage is TRBV5-1 and J usage is TRBJ2-7, with D maybe TRBD2 (6 bases). Between the trimmed V and J ends, which lost 1 base and 7 bases, there was a span of 18 bases. The CDR3 loop spans 15 amino acids. Germline V gene data show CDR1 as SGHRS and CDR2 as YFSETQ. In DNA form, the CDR3 reads TGCGCCAGCAGCTTGCCCGGGACTCCGGGTGGGGAGCAGTACTTC. It translates to CASSLPGTPGGEQYF. The full variable domain, with the rest looked up from reference TRBV5-1 and TRBJ2-7, is KAGVTQTPRYLIKTRGQQVTLSCSPISGHRSVSWYQQTPGQGLQFLFEYFSETQRNKGNFPGRFSGRQFSNSRSEMNVSTLELGDSALYLCASSLPGTPGGEQYFGPGTRLTVT.

The rearrangement links TRBV24-1 to TRBJ2-1; D possibly corresponds to TRBD2 (5 bases). The germline CDR1 and CDR2 sequences are KGHDR and SFDVKD. V lost 3 bases to trimming and J lost 0 bases, with 11 bases between them. This CDR3 spans 16 amino acids. DNA of the CDR3: TGTGCCACCAGTGATACGGAGGCGCACTCCTACAATGAGCAGTTCTTC. This gives the protein CATSDTEAHSYNEQFF.

V usage is TRBV2 and J usage is TRBJ1-2, with D unclear. CDR1 and CDR2 from the germline V gene are SNHLY and FYNNEI. V lost 4 bases and J 8 bases, leaving 11 bases between the germline ends. CDR3 length equals 12 residues. For the CDR3, the DNA is TGTGCCAGCAGTGCACGCGGGGAAGGCTACACCTTC. This encodes CASSARGEGYTF.

The rearrangement uses TRBV9 and TRBJ2-1; 8 bases match TRBD2. The germline V gene has CDR1 SGDLS and CDR2 YYNGEE. The CDR3 has 18 residues. V shed 0 bases and J 0 bases; nucleotides not matched to a gene: 8. CDR3 DNA: TGTGCCAGCAGCGTAGCTGGGCCTAGCGGGCTCTCCTACAATGAGCAGTTCTTC. Its protein is CASSVAGPSGLSYNEQFF. The variable domain in full, with the rest retrieved from reference TRBV9 and TRBJ2-1, is DSGVTQTPKHLITATGQRVTLRCSPRSGDLSVYWYQQSLDQGLQFLIQYYNGEERAKGNILERFSAQQFPDLHSELNLSSLELGDSALYFCASSVAGPSGLSYNEQFFGPGTRLTVL.